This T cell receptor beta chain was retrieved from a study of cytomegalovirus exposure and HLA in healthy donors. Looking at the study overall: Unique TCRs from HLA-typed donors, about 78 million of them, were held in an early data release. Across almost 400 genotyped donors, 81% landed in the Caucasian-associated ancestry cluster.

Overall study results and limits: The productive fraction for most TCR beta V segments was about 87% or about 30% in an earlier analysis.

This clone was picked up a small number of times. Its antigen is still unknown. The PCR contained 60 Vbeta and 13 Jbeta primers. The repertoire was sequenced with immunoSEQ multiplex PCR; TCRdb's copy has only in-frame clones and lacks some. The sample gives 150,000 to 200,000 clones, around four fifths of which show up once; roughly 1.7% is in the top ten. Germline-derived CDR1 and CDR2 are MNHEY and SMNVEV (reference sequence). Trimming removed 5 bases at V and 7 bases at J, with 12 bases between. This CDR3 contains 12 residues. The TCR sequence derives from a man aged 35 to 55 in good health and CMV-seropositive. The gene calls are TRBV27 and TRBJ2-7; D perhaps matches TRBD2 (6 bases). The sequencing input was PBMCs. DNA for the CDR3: TGTGCCAGCAGTGGACTACCTGGGGAGCAGTACTTC. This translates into CASSGLPGEQYF.